Listed here is a single T cell receptor (beta chain). Its antigen is as yet unknown. Germline lookup yields CDR1 SEHNR and CDR2 FQNEAQ (reference sequence). The CDR3 extends over 15 amino acids. V was trimmed by 1 base and J by 7 bases, leaving 13 bases between them. What was sequenced were expressed TCRB transcripts, since all of the isolated RNA had been reverse transcribed. Method: immunoSEQ multiplex PCR; TCRdb's copy keeps in-frame clones and lacks some. The table lists hundreds of thousands of clones, roughly a tenth of them singletons. These data originate in a study of beta chain features in type 1 diabetes. Study as a whole: The samples had 107,917,701 sorted cells examined in all.

Naive, central memory, regulatory and stem cell-like memory cells within the CD4+ compartment were sorted using CD45RO/CCR7/CD25/CD127/CD95/CD27. Findings and caveats of the study: Researchers caution that PCR might favor shorter templates, equally among patients and controls. Moderately but significantly shorter TCRB CDR3s were found in Type 1 diabetes patients in all four CD4+ subsets. Patients with type 1 diabetes carried fewer insertions and had more deletions at their VDJ junctions.

The V gene is TRBV7-9, the J gene TRBJ1-4; D unresolved. The sequence was obtained from a man aged 25 to 40 with type 1 diabetes. Sequencing was performed on naive CD4+ T cells from blood. This CDR3 reads CASSLGRSGGEKLFF. CDR3 bases: TGTGCCAGCAGCTTAGGCCGCAGTGGAGGTGAAAAACTGTTTTTT.